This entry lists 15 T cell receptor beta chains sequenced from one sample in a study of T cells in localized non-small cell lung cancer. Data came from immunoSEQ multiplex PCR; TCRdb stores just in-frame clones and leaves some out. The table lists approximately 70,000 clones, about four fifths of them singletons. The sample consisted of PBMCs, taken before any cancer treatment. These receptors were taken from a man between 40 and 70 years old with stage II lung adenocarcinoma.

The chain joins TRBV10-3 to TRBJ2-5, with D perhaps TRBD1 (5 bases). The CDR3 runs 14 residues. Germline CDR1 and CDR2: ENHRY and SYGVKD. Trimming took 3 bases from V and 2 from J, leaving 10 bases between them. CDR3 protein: CAISDRQTQETQYF. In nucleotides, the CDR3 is TGTGCCATCAGTGATAGACAGACTCAAGAGACCCAGTACTTC.

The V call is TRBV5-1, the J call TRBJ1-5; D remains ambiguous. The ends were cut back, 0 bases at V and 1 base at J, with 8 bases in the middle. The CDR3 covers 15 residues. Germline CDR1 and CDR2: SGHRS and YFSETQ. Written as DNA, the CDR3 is TGCGCCAGCAGCTTGGACCCTCTCAGCAATCAGCCCCAGCATTTT. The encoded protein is CASSLDPLSNQPQHF.

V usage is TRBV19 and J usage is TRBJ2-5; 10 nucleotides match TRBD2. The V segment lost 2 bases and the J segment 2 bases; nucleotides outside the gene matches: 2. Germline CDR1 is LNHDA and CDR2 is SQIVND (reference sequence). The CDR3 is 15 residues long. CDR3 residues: CASSIRGLAQETQYF. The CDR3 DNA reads TGTGCCAGTAGTATAAGGGGACTAGCGCAAGAGACCCAGTACTTC.

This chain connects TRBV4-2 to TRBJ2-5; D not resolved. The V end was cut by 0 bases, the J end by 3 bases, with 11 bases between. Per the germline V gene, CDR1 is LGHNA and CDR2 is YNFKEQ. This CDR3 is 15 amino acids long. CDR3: CASSQDRARKETQYF. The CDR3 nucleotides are TGTGCCAGCAGCCAAGATAGGGCTCGAAAAGAGACCCAGTACTTC.

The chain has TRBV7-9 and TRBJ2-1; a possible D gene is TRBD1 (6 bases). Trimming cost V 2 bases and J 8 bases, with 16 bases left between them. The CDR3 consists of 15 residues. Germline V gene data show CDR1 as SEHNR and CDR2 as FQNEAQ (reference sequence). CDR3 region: CASSLLDSADDEQFF. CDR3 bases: TGTGCCAGCAGCTTATTGGACAGCGCCGACGATGAGCAGTTCTTC.

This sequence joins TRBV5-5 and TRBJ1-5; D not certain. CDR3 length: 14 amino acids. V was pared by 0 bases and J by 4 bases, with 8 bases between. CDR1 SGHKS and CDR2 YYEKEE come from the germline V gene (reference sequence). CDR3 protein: CASSLVVSNQPQHF. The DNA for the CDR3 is TGTGCCAGCAGCTTGGTAGTATCGAATCAGCCCCAGCATTTT.

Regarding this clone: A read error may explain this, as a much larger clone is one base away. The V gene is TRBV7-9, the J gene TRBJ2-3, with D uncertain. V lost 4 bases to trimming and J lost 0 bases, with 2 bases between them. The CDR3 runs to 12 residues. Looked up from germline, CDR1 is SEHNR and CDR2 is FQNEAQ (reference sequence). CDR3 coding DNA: TGTGCCAGCAGCTATAGCACAGATACGCAGTATTTT. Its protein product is CASSYSTDTQYF.

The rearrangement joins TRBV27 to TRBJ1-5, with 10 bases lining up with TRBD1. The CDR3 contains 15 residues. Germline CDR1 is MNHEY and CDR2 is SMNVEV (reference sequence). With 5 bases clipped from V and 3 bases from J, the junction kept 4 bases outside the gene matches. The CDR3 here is CASSTGTGVNQPQHF. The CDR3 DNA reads TGTGCCAGCAGTACCGGGACAGGGGTCAATCAGCCCCAGCATTTT.

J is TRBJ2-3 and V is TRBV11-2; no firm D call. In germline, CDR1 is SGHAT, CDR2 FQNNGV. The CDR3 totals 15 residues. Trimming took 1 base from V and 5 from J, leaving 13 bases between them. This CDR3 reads CASSLVGPGRDTQYF. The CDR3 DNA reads TGTGCCAGCAGCTTAGTTGGTCCCGGAAGAGATACGCAGTATTTT.

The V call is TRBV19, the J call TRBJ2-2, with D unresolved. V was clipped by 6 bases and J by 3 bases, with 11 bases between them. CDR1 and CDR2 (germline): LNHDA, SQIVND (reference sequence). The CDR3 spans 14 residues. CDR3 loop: CASSPYWDTGELFF. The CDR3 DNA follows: TGTGCCAGTAGCCCCTATTGGGACACCGGGGAGCTGTTTTTT. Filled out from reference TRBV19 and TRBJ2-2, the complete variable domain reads DGGITQSPKYLFRKEGQNVTLSCEQNLNHDAMYWYRQDPGQGLRLIYYSQIVNDFQKGDIAEGYSVSREKKESFPLTVTSAQKNPTAFYLCASSPYWDTGELFFGEGSRLTVL.

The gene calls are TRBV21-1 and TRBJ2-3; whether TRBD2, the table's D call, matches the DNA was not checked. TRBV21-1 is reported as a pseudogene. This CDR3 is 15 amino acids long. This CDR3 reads CASSKGGSGADTQYF. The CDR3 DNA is TGTGCCAGCAGCAAAGGTGGTAGCGGGGCAGATACGCAGTATTTT.

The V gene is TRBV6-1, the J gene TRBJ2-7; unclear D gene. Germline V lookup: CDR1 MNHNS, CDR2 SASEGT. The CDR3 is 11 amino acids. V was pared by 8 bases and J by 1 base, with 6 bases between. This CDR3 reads CASERSYEQYF. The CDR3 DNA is TGTGCCAGCGAGCGATCCTACGAGCAGTACTTC.

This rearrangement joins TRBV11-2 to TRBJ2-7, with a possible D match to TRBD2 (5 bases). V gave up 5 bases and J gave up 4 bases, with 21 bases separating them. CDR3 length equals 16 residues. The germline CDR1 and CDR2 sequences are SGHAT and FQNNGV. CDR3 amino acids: CASSHTRPPLLYEQYF. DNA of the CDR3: TGTGCCAGCAGCCATACTAGGCCCCCTCTCCTTTACGAGCAGTACTTC.

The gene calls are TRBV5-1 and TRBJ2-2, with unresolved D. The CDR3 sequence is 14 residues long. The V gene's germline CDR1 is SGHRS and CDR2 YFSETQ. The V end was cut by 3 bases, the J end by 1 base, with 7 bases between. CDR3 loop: CASSSGRNTGELFF. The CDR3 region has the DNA TGCGCCAGCAGCTCGGGTCGGAACACCGGGGAGCTGTTTTTT.

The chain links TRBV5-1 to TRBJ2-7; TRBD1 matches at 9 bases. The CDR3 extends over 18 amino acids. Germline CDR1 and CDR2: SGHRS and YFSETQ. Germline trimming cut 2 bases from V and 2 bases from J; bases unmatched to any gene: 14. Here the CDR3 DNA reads TGCGCCAGCAGCTTCCCGGGACAGGGCGCTAAGGGCCCCTACGAGCAGTACTTC. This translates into CASSFPGQGAKGPYEQYF. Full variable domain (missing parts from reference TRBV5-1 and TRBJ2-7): KAGVTQTPRYLIKTRGQQVTLSCSPISGHRSVSWYQQTPGQGLQFLFEYFSETQRNKGNFPGRFSGRQFSNSRSEMNVSTLELGDSALYLCASSFPGQGAKGPYEQYFGPGTRLTVT.